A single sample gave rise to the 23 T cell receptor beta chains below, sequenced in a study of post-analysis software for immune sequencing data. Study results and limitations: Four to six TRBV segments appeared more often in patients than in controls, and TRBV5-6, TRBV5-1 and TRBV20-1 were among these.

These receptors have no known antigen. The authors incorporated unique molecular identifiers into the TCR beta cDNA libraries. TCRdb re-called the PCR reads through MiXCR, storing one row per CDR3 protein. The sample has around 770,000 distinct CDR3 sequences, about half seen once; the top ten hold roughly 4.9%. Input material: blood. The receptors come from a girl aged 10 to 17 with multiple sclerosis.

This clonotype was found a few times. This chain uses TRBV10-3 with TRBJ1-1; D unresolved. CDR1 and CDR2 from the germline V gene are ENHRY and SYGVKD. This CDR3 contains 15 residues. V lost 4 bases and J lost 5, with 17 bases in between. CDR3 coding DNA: TGTGCCATCAGTGGGGTCCTAAGTAGTCGGACTGAAGCTTTCTTT. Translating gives CAISGVLSSRTEAFF.

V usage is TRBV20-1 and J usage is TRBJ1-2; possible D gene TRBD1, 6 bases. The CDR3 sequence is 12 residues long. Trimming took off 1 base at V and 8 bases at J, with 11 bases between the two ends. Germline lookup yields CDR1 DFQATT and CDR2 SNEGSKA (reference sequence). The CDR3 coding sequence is TGCAGTGCTAGAGGACAGGTACACGGCTACACCTTC. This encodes CSARGQVHGYTF.

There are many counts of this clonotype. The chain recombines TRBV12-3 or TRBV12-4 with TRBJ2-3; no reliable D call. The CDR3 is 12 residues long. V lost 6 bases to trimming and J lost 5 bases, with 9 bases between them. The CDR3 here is CASSFGGDTQYF. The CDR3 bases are TGTGCCAGCAGCTTTGGTGGAGATACGCAGTATTTT.

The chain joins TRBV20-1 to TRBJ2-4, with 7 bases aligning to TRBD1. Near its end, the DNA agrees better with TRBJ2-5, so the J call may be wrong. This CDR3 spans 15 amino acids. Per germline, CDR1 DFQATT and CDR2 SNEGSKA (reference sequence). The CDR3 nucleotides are TGCAGTGCCATAGTCATGGGGACAGCCCAAGAGACCCAGTACTTC. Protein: CSAIVMGTAQETQYF.

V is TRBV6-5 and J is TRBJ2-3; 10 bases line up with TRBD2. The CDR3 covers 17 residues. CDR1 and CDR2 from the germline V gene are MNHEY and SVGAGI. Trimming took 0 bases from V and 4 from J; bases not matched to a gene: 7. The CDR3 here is CASSYSSSGSSPDTQYF. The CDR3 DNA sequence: TGTGCCAGCAGTTACTCGTCTAGCGGGAGTAGTCCAGATACGCAGTATTTT.

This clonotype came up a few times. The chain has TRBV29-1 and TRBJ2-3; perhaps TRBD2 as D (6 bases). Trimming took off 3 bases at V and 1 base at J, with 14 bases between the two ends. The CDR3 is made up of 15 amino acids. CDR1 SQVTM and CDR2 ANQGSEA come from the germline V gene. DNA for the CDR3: TGCAGCGTTGAGAGACGGGGGTCAGGCACAGATACGCAGTATTTT. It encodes CSVERRGSGTDTQYF.

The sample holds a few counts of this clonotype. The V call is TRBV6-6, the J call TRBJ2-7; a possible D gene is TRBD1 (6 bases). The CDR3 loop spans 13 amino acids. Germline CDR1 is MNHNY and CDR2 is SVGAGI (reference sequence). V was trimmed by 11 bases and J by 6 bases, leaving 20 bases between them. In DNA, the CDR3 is TGTGCCTCGAAGGTGACAGGAGTTGGCGAGCAGTACTTC. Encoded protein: CASKVTGVGEQYF.

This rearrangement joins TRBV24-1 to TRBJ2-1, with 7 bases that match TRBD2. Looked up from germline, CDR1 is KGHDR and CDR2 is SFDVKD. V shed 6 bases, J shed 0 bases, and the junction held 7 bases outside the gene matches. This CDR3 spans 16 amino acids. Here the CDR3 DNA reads TGTGCCACCAGTCCTCCGGGAGGCCCCTCCTACAATGAGCAGTTCTTC. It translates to CATSPPGGPSYNEQFF.

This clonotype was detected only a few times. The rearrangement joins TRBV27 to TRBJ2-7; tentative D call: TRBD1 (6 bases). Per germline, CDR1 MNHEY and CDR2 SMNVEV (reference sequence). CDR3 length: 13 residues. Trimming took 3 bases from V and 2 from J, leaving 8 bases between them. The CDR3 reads CASSFGDTYEQYF. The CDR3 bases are TGTGCCAGCAGTTTCGGGGACACCTACGAGCAGTACTTC.

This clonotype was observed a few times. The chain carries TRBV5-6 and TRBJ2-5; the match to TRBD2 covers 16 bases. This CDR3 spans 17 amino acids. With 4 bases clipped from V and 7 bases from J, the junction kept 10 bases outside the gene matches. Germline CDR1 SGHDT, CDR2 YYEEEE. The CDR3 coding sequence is TGTGCCAGCAGCGCGAACCCGGGACTAGCGGGAGGGTGGACCCAGTACTTC. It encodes CASSANPGLAGGWTQYF.

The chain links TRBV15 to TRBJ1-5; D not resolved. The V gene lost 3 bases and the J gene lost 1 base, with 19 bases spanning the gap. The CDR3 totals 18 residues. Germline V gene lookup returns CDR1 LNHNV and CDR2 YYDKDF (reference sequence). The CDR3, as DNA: TGTGCCACCAGCAGTCGTCTAAACTTTTTGACCAGCAATCAGCCCCAGCATTTT. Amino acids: CATSSRLNFLTSNQPQHF.

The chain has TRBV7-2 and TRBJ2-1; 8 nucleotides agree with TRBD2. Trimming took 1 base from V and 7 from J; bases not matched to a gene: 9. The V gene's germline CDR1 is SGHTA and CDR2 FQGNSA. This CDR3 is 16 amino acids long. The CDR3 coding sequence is TGTGCCAGCAGCTTAGACCCGGGAGGGCCTCGAAATGAGCAGTTCTTC. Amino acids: CASSLDPGGPRNEQFF.

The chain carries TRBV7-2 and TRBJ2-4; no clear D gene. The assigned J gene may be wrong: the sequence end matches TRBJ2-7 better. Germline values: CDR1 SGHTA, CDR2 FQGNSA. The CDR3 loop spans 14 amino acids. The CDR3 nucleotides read TGTGCCAGCAGCTTAGGGAGTGGGCCCCTCGAGCAGTACTTC. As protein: CASSLGSGPLEQYF.

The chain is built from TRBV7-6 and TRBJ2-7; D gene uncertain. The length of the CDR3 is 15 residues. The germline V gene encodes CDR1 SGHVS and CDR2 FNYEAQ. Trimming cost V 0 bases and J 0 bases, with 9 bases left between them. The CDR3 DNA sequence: TGTGCCAGCAGCTTAGCCGGAGACAACTCCTACGAGCAGTACTTC. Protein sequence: CASSLAGDNSYEQYF.

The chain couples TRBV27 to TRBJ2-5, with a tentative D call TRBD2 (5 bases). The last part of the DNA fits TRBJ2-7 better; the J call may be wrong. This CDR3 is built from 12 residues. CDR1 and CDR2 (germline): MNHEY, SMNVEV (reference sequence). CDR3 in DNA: TGTGCCAGCCGAGATGGGAGATACGAGCAGTACTTC. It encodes CASRDGRYEQYF.

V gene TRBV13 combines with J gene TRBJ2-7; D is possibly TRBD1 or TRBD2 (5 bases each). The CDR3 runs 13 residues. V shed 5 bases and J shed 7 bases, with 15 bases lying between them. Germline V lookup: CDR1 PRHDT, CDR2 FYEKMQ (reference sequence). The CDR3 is CASSLLEGSEQYF. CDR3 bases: TGTGCCAGCAGCCTCCTCGAGGGGTCTGAGCAGTACTTC.

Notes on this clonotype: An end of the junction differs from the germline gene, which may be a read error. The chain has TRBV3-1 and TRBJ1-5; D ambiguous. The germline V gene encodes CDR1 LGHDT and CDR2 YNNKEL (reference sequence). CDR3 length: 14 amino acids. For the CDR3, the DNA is TGTGCCAGCAGCCAAGAAGGGAGCAATCAGTCCCAGCATTTT. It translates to CASSQEGSNQSQHF.

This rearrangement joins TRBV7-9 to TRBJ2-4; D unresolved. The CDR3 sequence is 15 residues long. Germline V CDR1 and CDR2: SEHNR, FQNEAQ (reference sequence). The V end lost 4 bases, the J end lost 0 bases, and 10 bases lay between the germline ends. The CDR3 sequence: CASSSTESAKNIQYF. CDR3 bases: TGTGCCAGCAGCTCGACCGAATCAGCCAAAAACATTCAGTACTTC. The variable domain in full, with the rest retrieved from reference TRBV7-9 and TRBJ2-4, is DTGVSQNPRHKITKRGQNVTFRCDPISEHNRLYWYRQTLGQGPEFLTYFQNEAQLEKSRLLSDRFSAERPKGSFSTLEIQRTEQGDSAMYLCASSSTESAKNIQYFGAGTRLSVL.

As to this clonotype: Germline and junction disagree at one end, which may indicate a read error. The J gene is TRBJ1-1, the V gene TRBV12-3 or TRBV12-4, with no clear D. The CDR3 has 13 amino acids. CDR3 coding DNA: TGTGTCAGCAGTTGGGCGGAGTACACTGAAGCTTTCTTT. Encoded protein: CVSSWAEYTEAFF.

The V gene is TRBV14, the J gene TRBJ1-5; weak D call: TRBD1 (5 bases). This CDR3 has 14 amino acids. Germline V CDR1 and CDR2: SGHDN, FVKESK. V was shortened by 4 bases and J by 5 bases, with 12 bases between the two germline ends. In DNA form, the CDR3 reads TGTGCCAGCAGCCGACAGATTTGCCATCAGCCCCAGCATTTT. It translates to CASSRQICHQPQHF.

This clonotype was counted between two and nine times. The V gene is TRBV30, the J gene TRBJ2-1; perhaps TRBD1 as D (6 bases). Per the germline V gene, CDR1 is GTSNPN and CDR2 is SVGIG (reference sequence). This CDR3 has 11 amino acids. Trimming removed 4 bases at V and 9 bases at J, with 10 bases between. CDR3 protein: CAWIVGAEQFF. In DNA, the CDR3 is TGTGCCTGGATCGTGGGGGCTGAGCAGTTCTTC.

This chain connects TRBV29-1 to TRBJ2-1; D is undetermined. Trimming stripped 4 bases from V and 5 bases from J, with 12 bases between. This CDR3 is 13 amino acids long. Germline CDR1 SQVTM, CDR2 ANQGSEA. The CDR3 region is CSVVMGIHNEQFF. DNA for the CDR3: TGCAGCGTTGTAATGGGGATCCACAATGAGCAGTTCTTC.

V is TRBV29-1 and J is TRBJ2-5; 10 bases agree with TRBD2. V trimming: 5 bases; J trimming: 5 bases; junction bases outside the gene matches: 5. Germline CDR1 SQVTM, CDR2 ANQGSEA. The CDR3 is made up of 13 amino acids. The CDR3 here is CSVSPSGSETQYF. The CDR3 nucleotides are TGCAGCGTTTCCCCTAGCGGGAGTGAGACCCAGTACTTC.